This T cell receptor beta chain was captured in a study of T-cell memory formation after mild COVID-19. Whole-study findings and limits: Clones that got smaller from day 15 to 85 had even CD4/CD8, while clones growing later tipped toward CD4+.

TCRdb reprocessed the 5' RACE reads with MiXCR, giving one entry per CDR3 protein. The sample yields roughly 200,000 distinct CDR3 sequences, about 21% seen once. Germline CDR1 is MGHRA and CDR2 is YSYEKL. The CDR3 totals 15 residues. Trimming took 2 bases from V and 3 from J; bases not matched to a gene: 7. Remarks on this clonotype: What it recognizes is unknown.

Sample: PBMCs or a T cell subset sorted from them (not recorded which). The TCR was taken from an adult woman who had mild COVID-19 (a few samples of this study predate the infection). Cell type and time point are not known. The chain recombines TRBV4-1 with TRBJ2-7; 7 nucleotides match TRBD1. The CDR3 coding sequence is TGCGCCAGCAGCCAACTGGGACAGCCAGACTACGAGCAGTACTTC. It specifies CASSQLGQPDYEQYF.